The present TCR beta chain was sequenced within a study of CD8 T cells in ankylosing spondylitis. This clonotype was picked up many times. Antigen: not known. Study results and limitations: A subset of motif variants has previously been described in the synovial fluid and blood of reactive arthritis. Seemingly distinctive of ankylosing spondylitis blood was a TCR beta motif formed by eight highly homologous variants.

This CDR3 spans 15 amino acids. In germline, CDR1 is SGHDN, CDR2 FVKESK. V lost 3 bases and J lost 3, with 15 bases in between. Using its own MiXCR run on the 5' RACE reads, TCRdb lists one record per CDR3 protein. The sample records some 220,000 distinct CDR3 sequences, about 6.7% being singletons. The sample comprised blood, either unsorted or a sorted T cell fraction (not recorded which). This TCR was sampled from a male donor with ankylosing spondylitis. V is TRBV14 and J is TRBJ2-7, with D possibly matching TRBD2 (6 bases). Here the CDR3 DNA reads TGTGCCAGCAGCCACTGGGGGGTCTACAACTACGAGCAGTACTTC. As protein: CASSHWGVYNYEQYF.